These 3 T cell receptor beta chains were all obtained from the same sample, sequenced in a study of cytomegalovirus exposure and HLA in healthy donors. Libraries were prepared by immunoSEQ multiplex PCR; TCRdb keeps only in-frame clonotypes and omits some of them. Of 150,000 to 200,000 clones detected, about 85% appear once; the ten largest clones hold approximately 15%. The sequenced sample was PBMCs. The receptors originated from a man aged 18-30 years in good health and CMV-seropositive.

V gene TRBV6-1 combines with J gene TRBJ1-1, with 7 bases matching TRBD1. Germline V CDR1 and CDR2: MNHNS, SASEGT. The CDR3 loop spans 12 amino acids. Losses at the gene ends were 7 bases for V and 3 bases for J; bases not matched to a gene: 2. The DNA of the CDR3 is TGTGCCAGCAAAACAGGGGACACTGAAGCTTTCTTT. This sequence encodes CASKTGDTEAFF.

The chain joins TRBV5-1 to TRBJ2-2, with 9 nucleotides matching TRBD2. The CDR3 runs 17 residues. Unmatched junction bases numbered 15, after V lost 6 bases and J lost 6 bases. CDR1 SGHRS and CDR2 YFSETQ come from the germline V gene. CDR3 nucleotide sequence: TGCGCCAGCACGACGTCCAGAGGCGGGGGGGATCCCGGGGAGCTGTTTTTT. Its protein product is CASTTSRGGGDPGELFF.

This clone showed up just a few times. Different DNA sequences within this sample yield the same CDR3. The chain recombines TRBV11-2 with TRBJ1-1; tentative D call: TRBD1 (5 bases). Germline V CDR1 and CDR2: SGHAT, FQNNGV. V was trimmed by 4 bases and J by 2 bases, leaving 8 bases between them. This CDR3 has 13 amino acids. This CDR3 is CASSSDRNTEAFF. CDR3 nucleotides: TGTGCCAGCAGCTCAGACAGAAACACTGAAGCTTTCTTT.